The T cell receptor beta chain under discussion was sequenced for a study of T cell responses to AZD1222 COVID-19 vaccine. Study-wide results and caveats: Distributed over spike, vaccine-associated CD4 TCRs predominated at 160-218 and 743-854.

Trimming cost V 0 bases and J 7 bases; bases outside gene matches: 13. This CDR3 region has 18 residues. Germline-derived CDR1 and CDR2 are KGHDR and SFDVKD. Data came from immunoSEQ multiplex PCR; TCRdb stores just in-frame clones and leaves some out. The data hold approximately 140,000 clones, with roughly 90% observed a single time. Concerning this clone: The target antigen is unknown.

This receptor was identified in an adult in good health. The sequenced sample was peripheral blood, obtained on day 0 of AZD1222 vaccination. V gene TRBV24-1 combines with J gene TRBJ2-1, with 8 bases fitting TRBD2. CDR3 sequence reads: CATSDLRRTSQKPNEQFF. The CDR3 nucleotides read TGTGCCACCAGTGATTTGCGCAGGACTAGCCAGAAGCCTAATGAGCAGTTCTTC.